These 31 T cell receptor beta chains were all obtained from the same sample, sequenced in a study of blood T cell repertoires in COVID-19. Method: immunoSEQ multiplex PCR; TCRdb's copy keeps in-frame clones and lacks some. The sample lists around 200,000 clones, around 89% seen once, with 2.5% to 3% in the top ten. Sequenced input: PBMCs or T cells enriched from blood (not recorded which). Receptor source: a young woman who had recovered from COVID-19.

The count of this clone is one. The chain has TRBV1 and TRBJ2-5; TRBD2, as called in the table, went unchecked against the DNA. TRBV1 constitutes a pseudogene. The CDR3 consists of 13 residues. The chain's CDR3 is CTSLGGARETQYF. The CDR3 DNA reads TGCACCAGCCTGGGAGGGGCAAGAGAGACCCAGTACTTC.

The chain has TRBV7-2 and TRBJ2-7; 11 bases fit TRBD2. Germline lookup yields CDR1 SGHTA and CDR2 FQGNSA. Trimming cost V 6 bases and J 2 bases; bases outside gene matches: 6. CDR3 length: 15 residues. This chain's CDR3 is CASRFTSGGAYEQYF. CDR3 nucleotides: TGTGCCAGCAGGTTTACTAGCGGGGGAGCCTACGAGCAGTACTTC.

The chain carries TRBV18 and TRBJ2-5, with TRBD1 matching over 7 bases. V shed 6 bases and J 0 bases; nucleotides not matched to a gene: 7. This CDR3 is built from 15 residues. Germline loops: CDR1 KGHSH, CDR2 LQKENI. The CDR3 DNA sequence: TGTGCCAGCTCGCTAGGGGGCCGGTACCAAGAGACCCAGTACTTC. Protein sequence: CASSLGGRYQETQYF. The whole variable domain, remainder taken from reference TRBV18 and TRBJ2-5, is NAGVMQNPRHLVRRRGQEARLRCSPMKGHSHVYWYRQLPEEGLKFMVYLQKENIIDESGMPKERFSAEFPKEGPSILRIQQVVRGDSAAYFCASSLGGRYQETQYFGPGTRLLVL.

This rearrangement joins TRBV7-9 to TRBJ2-1, with 10 bases fitting TRBD2. Germline CDR1 SEHNR, CDR2 FQNEAQ (reference sequence). The CDR3 is made up of 17 amino acids. V was clipped by 5 bases and J by 8 bases; unmatched bases: 15. CDR3 nucleotides: TGTGCCAGCAGCCTAAATCCCATAGCGGGGGGTTTTTATGAGCAGTTCTTC. This translates into CASSLNPIAGGFYEQFF.

The chain has TRBV7-8 and TRBJ1-1, with D unresolved. Germline-derived CDR1 and CDR2 are SGHVS and FQNEAQ. The CDR3 sequence is 12 residues long. V shed 5 bases and J shed 6 bases, with 10 bases lying between them. The CDR3 protein is CASSDREAEAFF. The CDR3 bases are TGTGCCAGCAGCGACCGGGAAGCTGAAGCTTTCTTT.

V gene TRBV6-1 combines with J gene TRBJ2-7, with TRBD2 matching 7 bases. The V gene's germline CDR1 is MNHNS and CDR2 SASEGT. Trimming removed 1 base from V and 7 bases from J; junction bases left unmatched: 10. The CDR3 runs to 15 residues. In nucleotides, the CDR3 is TGTGCCAGCAGTGAAGTGAGCGGGGTAGGAAAAGAGCAGTACTTC. The encoded protein is CASSEVSGVGKEQYF.

The V call is TRBV5-1, the J call TRBJ2-3; 10 nucleotides agree with TRBD2. This CDR3 region has 17 residues. CDR1 and CDR2 from the germline V gene are SGHRS and YFSETQ. V lost 0 bases to trimming and J lost 2 bases; unmatched junction nucleotides: 6. The CDR3 DNA sequence: TGCGCCAGCAGCTTGGGCCCAGCGGGGGGGTTCACAGATACGCAGTATTTT. It encodes CASSLGPAGGFTDTQYF.

This clone was detected only a few times. The chain recombines TRBV6-2 or TRBV6-3 with TRBJ1-6; D unclear. The germline gives CDR1 MNHEY, CDR2 SVGEGT. The CDR3 is made up of 14 amino acids. Trimming left V 6 bases short and J 9 bases short, with 15 bases between. As DNA, the CDR3 is TGTGCCAGCAGCCCGGGAGAGTTTATTTCACCCCTCCACTTT. Translation gives CASSPGEFISPLHF.

The genes are TRBV5-1 and TRBJ1-1; the D is unclear. V was pared by 0 bases and J by 1 base, with 7 bases between. The CDR3 consists of 14 residues. The germline V gene encodes CDR1 SGHRS and CDR2 YFSETQ. In DNA form, the CDR3 reads TGCGCCAGCAGCTTGGGGCACCAGAACACTGAAGCTTTCTTT. Translating gives CASSLGHQNTEAFF.

The V call is TRBV19, the J call TRBJ1-5, with D possibly TRBD1 on 6 matching bases. CDR3 length: 15 residues. Trimming shortened V by 5 bases and J by 6 bases, and 17 bases separated the two germline ends. Germline CDR1 and CDR2: LNHDA and SQIVND (reference sequence). CDR3 in amino acids: CASSSSAGVFQPQHF. DNA for the CDR3: TGTGCCAGTAGTTCTTCCGCAGGGGTTTTTCAGCCCCAGCATTTT.

This chain uses TRBV19 with TRBJ1-2; the match to TRBD1 covers 10 bases. J was trimmed by 1 base and V by 7 bases; bases with no gene match: 12. Looked up from germline, CDR1 is LNHDA and CDR2 is SQIVND (reference sequence). This CDR3 spans 17 amino acids. As DNA, the CDR3 is TGTGCCAGTATCCCGAATCGACAGGGGGCGGGTAACTATGGCTACACCTTC. It codes for CASIPNRQGAGNYGYTF.

This sequence joins TRBV6-5 and TRBJ1-1; 11 bases are shared with TRBD1. Germline assignment: CDR1 MNHEY and CDR2 SVGAGI. V gave up 7 bases and J gave up 4 bases; unmatched junction bases: 5. CDR3 length: 14 amino acids. Here the CDR3 DNA reads TGTGCCAGCATCCGGACAGGGGGCTCCACTGAAGCTTTCTTT. Its translation: CASIRTGGSTEAFF.

The rearrangement uses TRBV29-1 and TRBJ2-7; TRBD1 agrees at 8 bases. Germline trimming cut 5 bases from V and 0 bases from J; bases unmatched to any gene: 6. The length of the CDR3 is 14 residues. Germline V gene lookup returns CDR1 SQVTM and CDR2 ANQGSEA. This CDR3 is CSVSGQGTSYEQYF. The CDR3 bases are TGCAGCGTTAGTGGACAGGGCACCTCCTACGAGCAGTACTTC.

This rearrangement joins TRBV4-3 to TRBJ1-3; a weak D match, TRBD1 (6 bases). Between the trimmed V and J ends, which lost 0 bases and 4 bases, there was a span of 13 bases. Germline values: CDR1 LGHNA, CDR2 YSLEER. There are 16 residues in the CDR3. CDR3 coding DNA: TGCGCCAGCAGCCAAGATTCGACAGGAGCCGGAAACACCATATATTTT. It yields the protein CASSQDSTGAGNTIYF.

This clone was counted a few times. The J gene is TRBJ2-7, the V gene TRBV13; TRBD2 agrees at 9 bases. The CDR3 is 17 residues long. Per the germline V gene, CDR1 is PRHDT and CDR2 is FYEKMQ (reference sequence). V lost 2 bases, J lost 3 bases, and 11 bases stayed unmatched. The CDR3 DNA is TGTGCCAGCAGCTTAAAGGTAGCGGGGGCCTATTTCTACGAGCAGTACTTC. Its translation is CASSLKVAGAYFYEQYF.

This rearrangement joins TRBV5-1 to TRBJ2-7, with TRBD1 matching over 7 bases. V was pared by 6 bases and J by 4 bases, with 10 bases of the junction left unmatched. This CDR3 spans 14 amino acids. Looked up from germline, CDR1 is SGHRS and CDR2 is YFSETQ. DNA for the CDR3: TGCGCCAGCACTCCGGGACAGAGCTTTTACGAGCAGTACTTC. This encodes CASTPGQSFYEQYF.

The rearrangement links TRBV9 to TRBJ1-1, with D tentatively TRBD1 (6 bases). Deletions cut 4 bases from V and 3 bases from J, with 19 bases between. The CDR3 length is 16 residues. Germline-derived CDR1 and CDR2 are SGDLS and YYNGEE. CDR3 amino acids: CASSLLRDTIYTEAFF. The CDR3 nucleotides are TGTGCCAGCAGCCTACTCCGGGACACCATATACACTGAAGCTTTCTTT. The full variable domain, rest sourced from reference TRBV9 and TRBJ1-1, is DSGVTQTPKHLITATGQRVTLRCSPRSGDLSVYWYQQSLDQGLQFLIQYYNGEERAKGNILERFSAQQFPDLHSELNLSSLELGDSALYFCASSLLRDTIYTEAFFGQGTRLTVV.

The sample holds one count of this clone. The V call is TRBV7-2, the J call TRBJ2-7, with 8 bases identical to TRBD1. V lost 7 bases, J lost 6 bases, and 5 bases stayed unmatched. CDR1 and CDR2 from the germline V gene are SGHTA and FQGNSA. The CDR3 is 12 residues long. CDR3 DNA sequence: TGTGCCAGCAACCAGGGGGCAGGCGAGCAGTACTTC. It is translated as CASNQGAGEQYF.

The chain has TRBV4-3 and TRBJ2-1; TRBD2 agrees at 14 bases. The CDR3 has 17 amino acids. The V and J ends lost 2 bases and 2 bases, in that order; junction bases with no gene match: 2. CDR1 and CDR2 from the germline V gene are LGHNA and YSLEER. CDR3: CASSQSTSGGAYNEQFF. In DNA form, the CDR3 reads TGCGCCAGCAGCCAATCGACTAGCGGGGGGGCCTACAATGAGCAGTTCTTC.

V gene TRBV7-8 combines with J gene TRBJ1-1; D perhaps matches TRBD1 (6 bases). V shed 5 bases and J shed 3 bases, with 19 bases lying between them. Germline V gene data show CDR1 as SGHVS and CDR2 as FQNEAQ. The CDR3 has 16 residues. The CDR3 is CASSPTRAGAHTEAFF. CDR3 bases: TGTGCCAGCAGCCCAACCCGGGCGGGGGCCCACACTGAAGCTTTCTTT.

The chain carries TRBV13 and TRBJ2-3; TRBD2 aligns across 11 bases. The CDR3 is 17 residues long. The J segment lost 7 bases and the V segment lost 4 bases, leaving 13 bases of the junction unmatched. CDR1 PRHDT and CDR2 FYEKMQ come from the germline V gene (reference sequence). CDR3 protein: CASSSKAGLAGFHTQYF. CDR3 sequence (DNA): TGTGCCAGCAGCTCTAAAGCTGGACTAGCGGGTTTCCATACGCAGTATTTT.

This chain connects TRBV27 to TRBJ2-7; tentative D call: TRBD2 (7 bases). Germline CDR1 is MNHEY and CDR2 is SMNVEV (reference sequence). The CDR3 length is 16 residues. Trimming left V 6 bases short and J 3 bases short, with 21 bases between. CDR3 sequence reads: CASSKSKGGGFYEQYF. The CDR3 nucleotides read TGTGCCAGCAGCAAATCTAAGGGGGGGGGTTTCTACGAGCAGTACTTC.

The chain links TRBV7-8 to TRBJ2-3, with TRBD2 identical over 11 bases. Germline trimming cut 5 bases from V and 3 bases from J; bases unmatched to any gene: 7. Germline V CDR1 and CDR2: SGHVS, FQNEAQ. This CDR3 is built from 16 residues. This CDR3 is CASSLSGGARTDTQYF. CDR3 DNA: TGTGCCAGCAGCCTTAGCGGGGGGGCCAGGACAGATACGCAGTATTTT. The whole variable domain, filled in from reference TRBV7-8 and TRBJ2-3, reads GAGVSQSPRYKVAKRGQDVALRCDPISGHVSLFWYQQALGQGPEFLTYFQNEAQLDKSGLPSDRFFAERPEGSVSTLKIQRTQQEDSAVYLCASSLSGGARTDTQYFGPGTRLTVL.

The J gene is TRBJ1-6, the V gene TRBV9, with D possibly matching TRBD1 (5 bases). Trimming took 3 bases from V and 5 from J, leaving 9 bases between them. Germline CDR1 is SGDLS and CDR2 is YYNGEE. The CDR3 has 14 residues. The CDR3 sequence: CASSGDSNNSPLHF. The CDR3 DNA reads as TGTGCCAGCAGCGGAGACAGTAATAATTCACCCCTCCACTTT.

The sample holds a few counts of this clone. V usage is TRBV4-3 and J usage is TRBJ2-3; D might be TRBD2 (7 bases). V was trimmed by 2 bases and J by 5 bases, leaving 20 bases between them. The CDR3 runs 17 residues. Germline-derived CDR1 and CDR2 are LGHNA and YSLEER. The CDR3 DNA reads as TGCGCCAGCAGCCAATCGGGAGCCGGGGGGCTTGGAGATACGCAGTATTTT. Protein product: CASSQSGAGGLGDTQYF.

V and J are TRBV6-5 and TRBJ2-1, with D maybe TRBD1 (6 bases). The CDR3 totals 12 residues. The V gene lost 7 bases and the J gene lost 7 bases, with 11 bases spanning the gap. Per germline, CDR1 MNHEY and CDR2 SVGAGI. CDR3 protein: CASTTTGNEQFF. CDR3 nucleotide sequence: TGTGCCAGCACCACAACAGGGAATGAGCAGTTCTTC.

This clone was seen only once. The chain combines TRBV27 with TRBJ2-3; D possibly corresponds to TRBD2 (6 bases). The germline V gene has CDR1 MNHEY and CDR2 SMNVEV (reference sequence). This CDR3 is built from 14 residues. V lost 3 bases, J lost 3 bases, and 10 bases lay in between. The CDR3 DNA sequence: TGTGCCAGCAGTTTGGGAGGCGCAACAGATACGCAGTATTTT. Translating gives CASSLGGATDTQYF.

CDR3: CASYLDRMNTEAFF. DNA for the CDR3: TGTGCCAGCTACCTCGACAGGATGAACACTGAAGCTTTCTTT. This rearrangement joins TRBV6-5 to TRBJ1-1; D perhaps matches TRBD1 (6 bases). CDR1 MNHEY and CDR2 SVGAGI come from the germline V gene. V shed 8 bases and J shed 0 bases, with 13 bases lying between them. The CDR3 runs to 14 residues.

The chain recombines TRBV6-5 with TRBJ1-5, with a possible D match to TRBD1 (5 bases). Trimming pared 3 bases from V and 7 bases from J, leaving 13 bases between. The germline V gene has CDR1 MNHEY and CDR2 SVGAGI. The CDR3 has 14 residues. As DNA, the CDR3 is TGTGCCAGCAGTTATGACAGTCTTGTCCAGCCCCAGCATTTT. The encoded protein is CASSYDSLVQPQHF.

V usage is TRBV21-1 and J usage is TRBJ2-7; the table gives TRBD1 as D, unverified against the DNA. TRBV21-1 is deemed a pseudogene. The CDR3 spans 16 residues. The CDR3 spells CASGSKGNRLVYEQYF. CDR3 DNA: TGTGCCAGCGGATCGAAGGGAAACAGGTTAGTCTACGAGCAGTACTTC.

CDR3 DNA: TGCGCCAGCACCCCCGGGACAGTCGGCTACGAGCAGTACTTC. Its translation: CASTPGTVGYEQYF. The chain combines TRBV5-1 with TRBJ2-7; 7 bases map to TRBD1. Germline values: CDR1 SGHRS, CDR2 YFSETQ. The V gene end was trimmed by 6 bases and the J gene end by 3 bases; junction bases not matched to a gene: 9. The CDR3 totals 14 residues.